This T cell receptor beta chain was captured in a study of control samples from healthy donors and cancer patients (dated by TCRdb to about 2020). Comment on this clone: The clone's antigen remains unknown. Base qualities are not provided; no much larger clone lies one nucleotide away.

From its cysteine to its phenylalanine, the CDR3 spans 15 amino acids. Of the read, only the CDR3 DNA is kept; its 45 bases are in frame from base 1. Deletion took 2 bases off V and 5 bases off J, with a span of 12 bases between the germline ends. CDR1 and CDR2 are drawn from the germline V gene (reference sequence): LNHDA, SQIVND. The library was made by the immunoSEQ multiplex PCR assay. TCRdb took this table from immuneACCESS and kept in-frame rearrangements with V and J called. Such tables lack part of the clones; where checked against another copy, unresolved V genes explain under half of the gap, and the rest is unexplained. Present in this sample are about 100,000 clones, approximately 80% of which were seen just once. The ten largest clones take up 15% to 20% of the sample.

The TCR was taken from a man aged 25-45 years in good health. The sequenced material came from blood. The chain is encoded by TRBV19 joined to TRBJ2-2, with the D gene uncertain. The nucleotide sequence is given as TGTGCCAGTAGTATACACCCGACGCTAACCGGGGAGCTGTTTTTT. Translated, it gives CASSIHPTLTGELFF.